These 7 T cell receptor beta chains share one sample of origin, sequenced in a study of cytomegalovirus exposure and HLA in healthy donors. The PCR ran on 60 Vbeta and 13 Jbeta primers. Data came from immunoSEQ multiplex PCR; TCRdb stores just in-frame clones and leaves some out. The sample is made up of under 200,000 clones, and the top ten hold roughly 2% of it. The specimen was PBMCs. These receptors were taken from a young man in good health and CMV-seronegative.

The rearrangement links TRBV7-2 to TRBJ1-1, with TRBD1 as a possible D gene (6 bases). Germline assignment: CDR1 SGHTA and CDR2 FQGNSA. Trimming took 5 bases from V and 5 from J, leaving 12 bases between them. This CDR3 region has 13 residues. The CDR3 DNA sequence: TGTGCCAGCAGCACTAACAGGGTAACTGAAGCTTTCTTT. Translation: CASSTNRVTEAFF.

The chain is built from TRBV5-6 and TRBJ2-7; 7 bases agree with TRBD1. Trimming removed 0 bases from V and 3 bases from J; junction bases left unmatched: 6. CDR1 is SGHDT, CDR2 YYEEEE, per germline. The CDR3 spans 15 residues. The CDR3 DNA is TGTGCCAGCAGCTTGGTTTCCGGGACAGTCTACGAGCAGTACTTC. It encodes CASSLVSGTVYEQYF.

The chain uses TRBV4-2 and TRBJ2-3; D is unresolved. The CDR3 sequence is 14 residues long. The germline V gene encodes CDR1 LGHNA and CDR2 YNFKEQ. V was clipped by 2 bases and J by 4 bases, with 10 bases between them. The CDR3 bases are TGTGCCAGCAGCCAAATTGACGGGTCAGATACGCAGTATTTT. Encoded protein: CASSQIDGSDTQYF.

The chain carries TRBV11-2 and TRBJ2-5; 11 bases are a match to TRBD2. Germline assignment: CDR1 SGHAT and CDR2 FQNNGV. V gave up 3 bases and J gave up 2 bases; unmatched junction bases: 8. This CDR3 has 17 residues. CDR3 loop: CASSFIAGTSGQETQYF. In nucleotides, the CDR3 is TGTGCCAGCAGCTTCATAGCCGGGACTAGCGGTCAAGAGACCCAGTACTTC.

The chain carries TRBV6-5 and TRBJ2-7; 9 nucleotides match TRBD1. Per germline, CDR1 MNHEY and CDR2 SVGAGI. This CDR3 spans 15 amino acids. V lost 7 bases, J lost 6 bases, and 13 bases stayed unmatched. The CDR3 reads CASTRSGTGTVEQYF. Here the CDR3 DNA reads TGTGCCAGCACGCGTTCCGGGACAGGGACTGTCGAGCAGTACTTC.

This chain connects TRBV25-1 to TRBJ2-5; D remains unclear. The assigned J gene may be wrong: the sequence end matches TRBJ2-7 better. The CDR3 is made up of 16 amino acids. In germline, CDR1 is MGHDK, CDR2 SYGVNS. This chain's CDR3 is CASSAPDTEFLGEQYF. Written as DNA, the CDR3 is TGTGCCAGCAGTGCGCCCGATACGGAGTTCCTAGGCGAGCAGTACTTC.

V is TRBV6-5 and J is TRBJ1-2, with D possibly matching TRBD1 (6 bases). V was shortened by 5 bases and J by 4 bases, with 17 bases between the two germline ends. Germline V gives CDR1 MNHEY, CDR2 SVGAGI. The CDR3 contains 15 residues. CDR3 loop: CASSPSGGALYGYTF. CDR3 coding DNA: TGTGCCAGCAGTCCCTCCGGGGGGGCACTCTATGGCTACACCTTC.